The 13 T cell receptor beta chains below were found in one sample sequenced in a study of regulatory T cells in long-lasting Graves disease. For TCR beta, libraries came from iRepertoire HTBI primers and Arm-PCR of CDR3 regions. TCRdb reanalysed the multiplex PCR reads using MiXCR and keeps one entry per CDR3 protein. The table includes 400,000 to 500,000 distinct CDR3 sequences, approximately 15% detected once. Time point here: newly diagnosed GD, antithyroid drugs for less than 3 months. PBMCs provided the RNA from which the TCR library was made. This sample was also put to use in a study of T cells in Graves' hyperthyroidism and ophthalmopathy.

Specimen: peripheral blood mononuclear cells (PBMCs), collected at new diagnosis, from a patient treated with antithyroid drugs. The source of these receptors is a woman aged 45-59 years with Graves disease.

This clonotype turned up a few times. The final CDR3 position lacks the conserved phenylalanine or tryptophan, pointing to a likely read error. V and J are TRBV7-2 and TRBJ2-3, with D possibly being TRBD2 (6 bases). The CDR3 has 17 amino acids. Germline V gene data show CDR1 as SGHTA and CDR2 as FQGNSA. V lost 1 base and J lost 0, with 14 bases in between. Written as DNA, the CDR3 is TGTGCCAGCAGCTTAGATCTCGCGGGACCTAGCACAGATACGCAGTATTAT. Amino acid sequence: CASSLDLAGPSTDTQYY.

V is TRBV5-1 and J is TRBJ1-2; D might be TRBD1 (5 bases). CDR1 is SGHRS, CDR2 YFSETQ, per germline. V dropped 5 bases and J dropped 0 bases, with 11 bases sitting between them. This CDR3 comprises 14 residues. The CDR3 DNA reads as TGCGCCAGCAGTCTCACGACAGCTAACTATGGCTACACCTTC. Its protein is CASSLTTANYGYTF.

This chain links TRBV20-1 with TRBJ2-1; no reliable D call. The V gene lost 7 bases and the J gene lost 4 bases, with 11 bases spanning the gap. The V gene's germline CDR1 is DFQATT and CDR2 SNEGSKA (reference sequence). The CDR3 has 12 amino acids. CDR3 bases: TGCAGTGAACTCGTCGGGTACAATGAGCAGTTCTTC. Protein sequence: CSELVGYNEQFF.

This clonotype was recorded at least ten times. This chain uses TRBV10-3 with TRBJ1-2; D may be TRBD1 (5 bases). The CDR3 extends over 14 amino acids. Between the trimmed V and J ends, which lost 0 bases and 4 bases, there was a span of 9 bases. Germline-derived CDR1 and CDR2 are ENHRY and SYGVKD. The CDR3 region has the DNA TGTGCCATCAGTGAGTCACCCGGGGCCTATGGCTACACCTTC. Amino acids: CAISESPGAYGYTF.

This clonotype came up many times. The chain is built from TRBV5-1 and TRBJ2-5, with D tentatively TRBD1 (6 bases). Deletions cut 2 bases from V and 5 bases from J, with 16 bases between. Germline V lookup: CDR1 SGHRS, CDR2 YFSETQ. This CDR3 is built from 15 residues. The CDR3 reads CASSFAGQFGETQYF. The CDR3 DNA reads TGCGCCAGCAGCTTCGCTGGACAGTTTGGGGAGACCCAGTACTTC.

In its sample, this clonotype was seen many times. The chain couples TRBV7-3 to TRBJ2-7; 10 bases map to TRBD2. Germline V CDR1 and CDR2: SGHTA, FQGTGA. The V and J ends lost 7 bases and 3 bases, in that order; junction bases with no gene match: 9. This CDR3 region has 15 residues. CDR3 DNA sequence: TGTGCCAGCATCCTTGGACTAGCGGCGATCTACGAGCAGTACTTC. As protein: CASILGLAAIYEQYF.

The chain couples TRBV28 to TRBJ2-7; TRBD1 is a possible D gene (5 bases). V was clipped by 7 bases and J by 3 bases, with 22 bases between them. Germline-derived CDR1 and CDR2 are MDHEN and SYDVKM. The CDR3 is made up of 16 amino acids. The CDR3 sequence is CASNPLRAGKGYEQYF. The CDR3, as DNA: TGTGCCAGCAACCCTCTAAGGGCAGGGAAGGGCTACGAGCAGTACTTC. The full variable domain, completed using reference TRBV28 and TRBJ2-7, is DVKVTQSSRYLVKRTGEKVFLECVQDMDHENMFWYRQDPGLGLRLIYFSYDVKMKEKGDIPEGYSVSREKKERFSLILESASTNQTSMYLCASNPLRAGKGYEQYFGPGTRLTVT.

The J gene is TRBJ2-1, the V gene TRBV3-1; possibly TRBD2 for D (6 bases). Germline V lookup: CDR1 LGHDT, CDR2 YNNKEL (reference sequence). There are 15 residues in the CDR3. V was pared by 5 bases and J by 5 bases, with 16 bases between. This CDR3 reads CASSSGLALNNEQFF. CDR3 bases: TGTGCCAGCAGCTCCGGGCTAGCGTTAAACAATGAGCAGTTCTTC.

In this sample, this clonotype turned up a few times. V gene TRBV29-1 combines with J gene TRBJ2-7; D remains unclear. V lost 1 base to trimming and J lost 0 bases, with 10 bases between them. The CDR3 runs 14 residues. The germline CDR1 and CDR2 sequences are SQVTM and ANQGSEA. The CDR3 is CSVEAGKSSYEQYF. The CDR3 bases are TGCAGCGTTGAAGCTGGGAAGAGCTCCTACGAGCAGTACTTC.

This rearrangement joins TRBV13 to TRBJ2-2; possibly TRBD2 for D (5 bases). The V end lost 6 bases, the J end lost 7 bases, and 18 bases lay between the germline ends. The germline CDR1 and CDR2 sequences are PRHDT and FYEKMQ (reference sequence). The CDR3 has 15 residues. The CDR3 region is CASSPGLERVGELFF. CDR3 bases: TGTGCCAGCAGTCCCGGACTGGAGAGGGTCGGGGAGCTGTTTTTT.

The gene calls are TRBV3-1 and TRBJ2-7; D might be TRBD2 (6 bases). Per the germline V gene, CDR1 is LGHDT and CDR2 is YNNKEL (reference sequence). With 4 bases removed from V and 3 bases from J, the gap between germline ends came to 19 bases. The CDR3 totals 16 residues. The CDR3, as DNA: TGTGCCAGCAGCCCAACCTATGCGGGATTTTACTACGAGCAGTACTTC. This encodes CASSPTYAGFYYEQYF.

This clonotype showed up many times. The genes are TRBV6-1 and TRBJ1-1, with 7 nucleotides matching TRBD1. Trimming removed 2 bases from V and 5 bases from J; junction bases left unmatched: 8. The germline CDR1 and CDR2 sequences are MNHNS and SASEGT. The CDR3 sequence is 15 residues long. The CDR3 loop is CASSEYEGGVTEAFF. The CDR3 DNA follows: TGTGCCAGCAGTGAATATGAAGGGGGCGTTACTGAAGCTTTCTTT.

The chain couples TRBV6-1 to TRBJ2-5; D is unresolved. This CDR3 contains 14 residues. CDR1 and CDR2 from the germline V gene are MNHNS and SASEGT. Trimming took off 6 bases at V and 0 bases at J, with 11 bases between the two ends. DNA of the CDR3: TGTGCCAGCAGCCCTGTTGGATACCAAGAGACCCAGTACTTC. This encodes CASSPVGYQETQYF.